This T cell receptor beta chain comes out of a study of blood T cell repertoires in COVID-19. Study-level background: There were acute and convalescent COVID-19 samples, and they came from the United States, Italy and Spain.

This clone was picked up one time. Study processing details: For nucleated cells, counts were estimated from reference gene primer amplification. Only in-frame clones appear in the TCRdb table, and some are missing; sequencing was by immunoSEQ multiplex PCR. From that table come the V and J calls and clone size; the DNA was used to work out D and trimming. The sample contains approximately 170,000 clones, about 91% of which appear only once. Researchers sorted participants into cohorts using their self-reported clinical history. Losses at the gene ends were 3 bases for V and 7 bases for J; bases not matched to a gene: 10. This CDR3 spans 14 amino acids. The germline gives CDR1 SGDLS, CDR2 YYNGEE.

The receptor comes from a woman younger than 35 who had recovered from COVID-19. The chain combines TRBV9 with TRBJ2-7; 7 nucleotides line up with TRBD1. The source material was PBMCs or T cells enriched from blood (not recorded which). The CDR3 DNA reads TGTGCCAGCAGCGAGGCTGGGACAGTGGGGGAGCAGTACTTC. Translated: CASSEAGTVGEQYF.